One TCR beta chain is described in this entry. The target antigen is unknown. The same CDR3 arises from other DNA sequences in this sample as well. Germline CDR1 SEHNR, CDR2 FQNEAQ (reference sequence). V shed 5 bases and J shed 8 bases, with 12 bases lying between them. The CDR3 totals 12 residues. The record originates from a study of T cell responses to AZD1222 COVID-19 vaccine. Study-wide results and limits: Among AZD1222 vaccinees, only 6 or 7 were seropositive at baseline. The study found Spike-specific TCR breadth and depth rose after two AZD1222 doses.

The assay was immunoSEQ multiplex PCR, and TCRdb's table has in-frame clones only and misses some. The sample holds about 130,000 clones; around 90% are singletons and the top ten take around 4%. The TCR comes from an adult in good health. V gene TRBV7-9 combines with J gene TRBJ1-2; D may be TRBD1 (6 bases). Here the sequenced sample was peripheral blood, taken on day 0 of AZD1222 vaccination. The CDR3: CASSPEGVGYTF. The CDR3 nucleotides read TGTGCCAGCAGCCCGGAGGGGGTGGGCTACACCTTC.